These 27 T cell receptor beta chains originate from one sample sequenced in a study of T-cell memory formation after mild COVID-19 (dated by TCRdb to about 2021). To prepare the library, 5' RACE was applied. TCRdb names Illumina NovaSeq 6000 as the instrument used. TCRdb reprocessed the public reads (quality trimming at Q25 with fastp, clone calling with MiXCR) and kept in-frame beta chains. Rows are unified per CDR3 protein, each entry keeping the most common DNA and genes. This sample has over 350,000 distinct CDR3 sequences in its table, and approximately 15% of those were observed once. 20% to 25% of the sample goes to the ten largest clones. What was sequenced was PBMCs or a T cell subset sorted from them (not recorded which). Receptors originate from a man between 18 and 29 years old who had mild COVID-19 (a few samples of this study predate the infection). The sample titles of this study are shuffled in the database, so cell type and time point are left out; the donor was told from shared clones.

The chain has TRBV20-1 and TRBJ2-3; D tentatively fits TRBD1 or TRBD2 (5 bases each). This CDR3 region has 16 residues. From germline, CDR1 is DFQATT and CDR2 SNEGSKA (reference sequence). V lost 3 bases, J lost 3 bases, and 19 bases lay in between. The CDR3 DNA reads as TGCAGTGCTAGTTCAAGACGGGACGCCCAAACAGATACGCAGTATTTT. It yields the protein CSASSRRDAQTDTQYF.

The rearrangement links TRBV10-3 to TRBJ2-1, with a possible D match to TRBD1 (6 bases). Between the trimmed V and J ends, which lost 7 bases and 3 bases, there was a span of 19 bases. Germline values: CDR1 ENHRY, CDR2 SYGVKD. CDR3 length: 16 amino acids. CDR3 region: CAIMDATGMRYNEQFF. Written as DNA, the CDR3 is TGTGCCATCATGGACGCAACAGGGATGCGCTACAATGAGCAGTTCTTC.

The chain couples TRBV7-3 to TRBJ2-2; D remains unclear. The germline V and J ends were trimmed by 5 bases and 7 bases, with 14 bases remaining between them. The germline V gene encodes CDR1 SGHTA and CDR2 FQGTGA. This CDR3 region has 14 residues. Here the CDR3 DNA reads TGTGCCAGCAGCCCCACCTCTTGGGGCGGGGAGCTGTTTTTT. Translated, it gives CASSPTSWGGELFF.

The genes are TRBV9 and TRBJ1-1, with D tentatively TRBD1 (5 bases). V was cut by 4 bases and J by 6 bases, with 13 bases left in between. This CDR3 has 13 amino acids. Germline V gene data show CDR1 as SGDLS and CDR2 as YYNGEE. CDR3 in DNA: TGTGCCAGCAGCTCCCAGACGGGGGCTGAAGCTTTCTTT. Translation: CASSSQTGAEAFF. Based on the CDR3 plus reference TRBV9 and TRBJ1-1, the full variable domain is DSGVTQTPKHLITATGQRVTLRCSPRSGDLSVYWYQQSLDQGLQFLIQYYNGEERAKGNILERFSAQQFPDLHSELNLSSLELGDSALYFCASSSQTGAEAFFGQGTRLTVV.

The V and J genes are TRBV13 and TRBJ2-3, with a tentative D call TRBD1 (6 bases). The V end was cut by 4 bases, the J end by 5 bases, with 13 bases between. This CDR3 comprises 14 residues. Germline V gene data show CDR1 as PRHDT and CDR2 as FYEKMQ (reference sequence). The CDR3 protein is CASSYRGGIDTQYF. The CDR3 DNA sequence: TGTGCCAGCAGCTACCGAGGGGGTATAGATACGCAGTATTTT.

This clonotype was observed a few times. V gene TRBV9 combines with J gene TRBJ2-3; TRBD2 agrees at 12 bases. The CDR3 covers 16 residues. The V and J ends lost 6 bases and 5 bases, in that order; junction bases with no gene match: 10. Germline V gene data show CDR1 as SGDLS and CDR2 as YYNGEE. CDR3 bases: TGTGCCAGCACCCCCCTAGCGGGGGGGCGTGGAGATACGCAGTATTTT. It codes for CASTPLAGGRGDTQYF.

This clonotype was detected many times. This chain connects TRBV11-2 to TRBJ1-1, with 8 bases lining up with TRBD1. Germline CDR1 SGHAT, CDR2 FQNNGV. The trim removed 1 base at V and 4 bases at J, leaving 14 bases unmatched. The CDR3 runs 18 residues. The CDR3 loop reads CASSLAFLRGRDSTEAFF. CDR3 coding DNA: TGTGCCAGCAGCTTAGCGTTCCTCAGGGGGCGCGACTCCACTGAAGCTTTCTTT.

This chain links TRBV7-7 with TRBJ1-5; D gene ambiguous. This CDR3 has 15 amino acids. Germline values: CDR1 SSHAT, CDR2 FNYEAQ (reference sequence). CDR3 nucleotides: TGTGCTCTCCACGGCGGTCACGACCTCCTGAAGCCCCAGCATTTT. It encodes CALHGGHDLLKPQHF. The full variable domain, in which reference TRBV7-7 and TRBJ1-5 provide the parts outside the CDR3, is GAGVSQSPRYKVTKRGQDVTLRCDPISSHATLYWYQQALGQGPEFLTYFNYEAQPDKSGLPSDRFSAERPEGSISTLTIQRTEQRDSAMYRCALHGGHDLLKPQHFGDGTRLSIL.

This clonotype has at least ten counts. CDR3 region: CASSFDLTTEAFF. The CDR3 DNA reads TGCGCCAGCAGCTTTGACCTAACCACTGAAGCTTTCTTT. V is TRBV5-1 and J is TRBJ1-1; D gene uncertain. Germline-derived CDR1 and CDR2 are SGHRS and YFSETQ. The CDR3 spans 13 residues. Trimming cost V 2 bases and J 4 bases, with 9 bases left between them. Based on the CDR3 plus reference TRBV5-1 and TRBJ1-1, the full variable domain is KAGVTQTPRYLIKTRGQQVTLSCSPISGHRSVSWYQQTPGQGLQFLFEYFSETQRNKGNFPGRFSGRQFSNSRSEMNVSTLELGDSALYLCASSFDLTTEAFFGQGTRLTVV.

The chain is built from TRBV7-9 and TRBJ2-3; 10 bases agree with TRBD2. This CDR3 contains 15 residues. Germline CDR1 is SEHNR and CDR2 is FQNEAQ (reference sequence). V shed 8 bases, J shed 0 bases, and the junction held 5 bases outside the gene matches. CDR3 nucleotide sequence: TGTGCCAGCGCCGTTAGCGGGGGGAGCACAGATACGCAGTATTTT. This sequence encodes CASAVSGGSTDTQYF.

The V gene is TRBV11-3, the J gene TRBJ2-5; possible D gene TRBD1, 6 bases. V was cut by 5 bases and J by 2 bases, with 15 bases left in between. Germline assignment: CDR1 SGHNT and CDR2 YENEEA. This CDR3 spans 15 amino acids. Written as DNA, the CDR3 is TGTGCCAGCAGCAACCCGACAGGTGGGCAAGAGACCCAGTACTTC. Translated: CASSNPTGGQETQYF.

This clonotype turned up a few times. V is TRBV7-8 and J is TRBJ1-5, with D uncertain. The CDR3 runs to 14 residues. CDR1 and CDR2 (germline): SGHVS, FQNEAQ. The V gene lost 5 bases and the J gene lost 3 bases, with 11 bases spanning the gap. Here the CDR3 reads CASSQFGINQPQHF. The CDR3 DNA follows: TGTGCCAGCAGCCAGTTCGGAATCAATCAGCCCCAGCATTTT.

This chain links TRBV12-5 with TRBJ2-7, with TRBD1 matching over 7 bases. The CDR3 is 12 residues long. Germline V gene sequence: CDR1 LGHNT, CDR2 FRNRAP. The V gene end was trimmed by 1 base and the J gene end by 6 bases; junction bases not matched to a gene: 0. The CDR3 loop reads CASGLGTGEQYF. Here the CDR3 DNA reads TGTGCTAGTGGTTTGGGGACAGGCGAGCAGTACTTC.

This clonotype came up a few times. The chain has TRBV6-5 and TRBJ1-2; 11 positions match TRBD1. CDR3 size: 16 residues. Germline loops: CDR1 MNHEY, CDR2 SVGAGI. With 5 bases clipped from V and 5 bases from J, the junction kept 10 bases outside the gene matches. In DNA, the CDR3 is TGTGCCAGCAGTGCAAGGACAGGGGGCGCTGGTTATGGCTACACCTTC. Amino acid sequence: CASSARTGGAGYGYTF.

The chain employs TRBV7-2 and TRBJ2-7; maybe TRBD1 (6 bases). The CDR3 sequence is 14 residues long. Germline CDR1 is SGHTA and CDR2 is FQGNSA. The V end lost 1 base, the J end lost 0 bases, and 7 bases lay between the germline ends. The CDR3 loop reads CASSLDRASYEQYV. In DNA, the CDR3 is TGTGCCAGCAGCTTAGACAGGGCCTCCTACGAGCAGTACGTC.

This clonotype was observed a few times. This chain uses TRBV5-6 with TRBJ1-3; TRBD1 is a possible D gene (6 bases). CDR1 is SGHDT, CDR2 YYEEEE, per germline. Trimming removed 5 bases from V and 0 bases from J, with 18 bases in between. This CDR3 contains 17 residues. CDR3 sequence: CASSPFQDSSSGNTIYF. The CDR3 bases are TGTGCCAGCAGTCCCTTCCAGGACAGCAGCTCTGGAAACACCATATATTTT.

The J gene is TRBJ2-1, the V gene TRBV29-1; unclear D gene. Deletions cut 7 bases from V and 0 bases from J, with 7 bases between. CDR3 length: 12 residues. Germline-derived CDR1 and CDR2 are SQVTM and ANQGSEA. The CDR3 bases are TGCAGCGCCGACGGCTCCTACAATGAGCAGTTCTTC. It translates to CSADGSYNEQFF.

V gene TRBV6-2 or TRBV6-3 combines with J gene TRBJ1-2, with 12 bases identical to TRBD1. Germline CDR1 MNHEY, CDR2 SVGEGT. The J segment lost 2 bases and the V segment lost 2 bases, leaving 6 bases of the junction unmatched. This CDR3 spans 17 amino acids. CDR3 DNA sequence: TGTGCCAGCAGTTACGGGACAGGGGGCACTTCCAACTATGGCTACACCTTC. Protein: CASSYGTGGTSNYGYTF.

This clonotype was detected a few times. The J gene is TRBJ2-3, the V gene TRBV5-4, with 9 positions matching TRBD1. Germline V gene data show CDR1 as SGHNT and CDR2 as YYREEE (reference sequence). The CDR3 covers 14 residues. J lost 4 bases, V lost 5 bases, and 5 bases had no gene match. The chain's CDR3 is CASRRDRESDTQYF. In nucleotides, the CDR3 is TGTGCCAGCAGGCGGGACAGGGAGTCAGATACGCAGTATTTT.

The chain recombines TRBV12-3 or TRBV12-4 with TRBJ1-5; D gene unclear. The CDR3 contains 14 residues. Trimming shortened V by 7 bases and J by 0 bases, and 10 bases separated the two germline ends. As DNA, the CDR3 is TGTGCCAGCACCTTGGATAATAGCAATCAGCCCCAGCATTTT. It encodes CASTLDNSNQPQHF.

This clonotype was counted many times. The gene calls are TRBV4-3 and TRBJ2-1; no clear D. V lost 0 bases and J 8 bases, leaving 11 bases between the germline ends. Germline V CDR1 and CDR2: LGHNA, YSLEER. This CDR3 has 14 residues. The CDR3 DNA reads as TGCGCCAGCAGCCAAGACGTAAGTTTCGATGAGCAGTTCTTC. This translates into CASSQDVSFDEQFF.

The chain uses TRBV23-1 and TRBJ2-6; 9 bases agree with TRBD1. TRBV23-1 is classed as an ORF, of uncertain function. V trimming: 0 bases; J trimming: 0 bases; junction bases outside the gene matches: 9. The CDR3 spans 20 residues. CDR3 DNA: TGCGCCAGCAGTCAATCCCGACAGGGGGGTTTTAGCTCTGGGGCCAACGTCCTGACTTTC. Translating it yields CASSQSRQGGFSSGANVLTF.

As to this clonotype: Because the CDR3's place on the DNA is in doubt, the DNA is left out and the CDR3 is given as listed by TCRdb. The V and J genes are TRBV27 and TRBJ2-5; no DNA check was done on the table's D call, TRBD1. Ends included, the CDR3 has 13 residues. The germline gives CDR1 MNHEY, CDR2 SMNVEV (reference sequence). The CDR3: CASSFGPGETQYF.

This sequence joins TRBV10-3 and TRBJ2-3; D is perhaps TRBD1 (6 bases). CDR1 and CDR2 from the germline V gene are ENHRY and SYGVKD. This CDR3 is 16 amino acids long. The V end was cut by 8 bases, the J end by 0 bases, with 18 bases between. The CDR3 loop reads CAIAKGGSLSTDTQYF. CDR3 bases: TGTGCCATCGCCAAAGGGGGATCATTGAGCACAGATACGCAGTATTTT.

The sample holds a few counts of this clonotype. The chain uses TRBV10-3 and TRBJ2-7; 8 nucleotides match TRBD2. The germline CDR1 and CDR2 sequences are ENHRY and SYGVKD. V lost 10 bases to trimming and J lost 2 bases; unmatched junction nucleotides: 10. The CDR3 spans 14 residues. As DNA, the CDR3 is TGTGCCAGCAGGCGGGAGGCACAAACCTACGAGCAGTACTTC. This codes for CASRREAQTYEQYF.

This clonotype has only a few counts. Compared with germline, one end of the junction differs, possibly owing to a read error. The J gene is TRBJ2-2, the V gene TRBV7-7; the match to TRBD2 covers 14 bases. From germline, CDR1 is SSHAT and CDR2 FNYEAQ (reference sequence). The CDR3 contains 18 residues. The chain's CDR3 is CASSPRLAGGRNTGELFF. In DNA, the CDR3 is TGTGCTAGCAGCCCTCGACTAGCGGGGGGGCGCAACACCGGGGAGCTGTTTTTT.

This chain links TRBV12-3 or TRBV12-4 with TRBJ2-3; 12 nucleotides match TRBD2. With 4 bases clipped from V and 6 bases from J, the junction kept 11 bases outside the gene matches. The CDR3 length is 17 residues. CDR3 DNA sequence: TGTGCCAGCAGTTCCTGGACTAGCGGGGATTCAGGGGATACGCAGTATTTT. This encodes CASSSWTSGDSGDTQYF.